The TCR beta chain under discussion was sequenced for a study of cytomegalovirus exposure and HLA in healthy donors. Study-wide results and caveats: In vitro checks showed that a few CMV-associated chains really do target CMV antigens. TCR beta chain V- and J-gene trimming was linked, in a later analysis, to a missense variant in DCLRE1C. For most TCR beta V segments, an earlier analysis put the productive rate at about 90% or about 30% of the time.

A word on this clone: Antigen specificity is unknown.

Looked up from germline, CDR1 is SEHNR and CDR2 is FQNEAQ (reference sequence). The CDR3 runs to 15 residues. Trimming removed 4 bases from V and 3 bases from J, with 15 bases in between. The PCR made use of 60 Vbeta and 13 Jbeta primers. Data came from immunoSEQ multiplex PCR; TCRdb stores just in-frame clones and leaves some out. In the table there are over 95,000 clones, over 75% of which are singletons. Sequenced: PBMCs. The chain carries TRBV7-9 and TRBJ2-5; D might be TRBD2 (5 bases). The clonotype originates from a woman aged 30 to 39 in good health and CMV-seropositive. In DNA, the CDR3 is TGTGCCAGCAGCTCGGGGTTGGGGTGGGAAGAGACCCAGTACTTC. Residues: CASSSGLGWEETQYF.